These 24 T cell receptor beta chains were all obtained from the same sample, sequenced in a study of beta chain features in type 1 diabetes. Study-wide findings and caveats: Patients with Type 1 diabetes showed moderately but significantly shorter TCRB CDR3s in all four CD4+ subsets.

No antigen has been assigned to these receptors. The study reverse transcribed the entire isolated RNA, so it sequenced expressed TCRB transcripts. Method: immunoSEQ multiplex PCR; TCRdb's copy keeps in-frame clones and lacks some. The data show about 740,000 clones, roughly 13% seen once. Sequencing input: naive CD4+ T cells from blood. These receptors came from a man aged 18 to 35 with type 1 diabetes.

This chain uses TRBV14 with TRBJ2-7; 7 nucleotides line up with TRBD1. With V trimmed by 4 bases and J by 6 bases, 9 bases remained unmatched. The CDR3 length is 14 residues. Germline-derived CDR1 and CDR2 are SGHDN and FVKESK. CDR3 amino acids: CASSPDRVRSEQYF. CDR3 DNA: TGTGCCAGCAGCCCCGACAGGGTCCGGAGCGAGCAGTACTTC.

This clone was recorded a few times. The CDR3: CAISPADGYQNYGYTF. As DNA, the CDR3 is TGTGCCATCAGTCCCGCGGACGGGTACCAGAACTATGGCTACACCTTC. The chain recombines TRBV10-3 with TRBJ1-2; D is uncertain. Germline-derived CDR1 and CDR2 are ENHRY and SYGVKD. CDR3 length: 16 amino acids. Trimming cost V 5 bases and J 2 bases, with 18 bases left between them.

The chain couples TRBV29-1 to TRBJ1-1; a possible D gene is TRBD1 (5 bases). The CDR3 is made up of 12 amino acids. Germline CDR1 reads SQVTM; CDR2 reads ANQGSEA. V lost 5 bases to trimming and J lost 4 bases, with 11 bases between them. CDR3 loop: CSVIRDRTEAFF. For the CDR3, the DNA is TGCAGCGTTATCCGGGACCGCACTGAAGCTTTCTTT.

The chain combines TRBV28 with TRBJ1-2; no clear D. CDR1 MDHEN and CDR2 SYDVKM come from the germline V gene. V was shortened by 6 bases and J by 8 bases, with 25 bases between the two germline ends. CDR3 length equals 16 residues. The CDR3 bases are TGTGCCAGCAGCTTCAGTCCTAGGGCGGGAGGACGGGGCTACACCTTC. It translates to CASSFSPRAGGRGYTF.

The J gene is TRBJ1-5, the V gene TRBV18, with D possibly TRBD1 on 5 matching bases. The germline gives CDR1 KGHSH, CDR2 LQKENI. Trimming cost V 0 bases and J 3 bases, with 9 bases left between them. The CDR3 loop spans 15 amino acids. The CDR3 coding sequence is TGTGCCAGCTCACCACCCGGGGCGCTCAATCAGCCCCAGCATTTT. Protein sequence: CASSPPGALNQPQHF.

In its sample, this clone was seen a few times. The CDR3 is CATSGTHEQYF. Here the CDR3 DNA reads TGTGCCACCAGCGGGACCCACGAGCAGTACTTC. V usage is TRBV10-3 and J usage is TRBJ2-7; 7 bases line up with TRBD2. CDR3 length: 11 amino acids. Germline V gene sequence: CDR1 ENHRY, CDR2 SYGVKD. With V trimmed by 10 bases and J by 5 bases, 5 bases remained unmatched.

This clone was found a few times. The V and J genes are TRBV9 and TRBJ1-6; 9 nucleotides match TRBD1. This CDR3 is 14 amino acids long. CDR1 SGDLS and CDR2 YYNGEE come from the germline V gene. Trimming at V came to 0 bases and at J to 14 bases, leaving 6 bases not matched to a gene. The chain's CDR3 is CASSVGTGEKSLHF. For the CDR3, the DNA is TGTGCCAGCAGCGTAGGGACAGGGGAGAAGTCCCTCCACTTT. Together with reference TRBV9 and TRBJ1-6, the CDR3 gives the full variable domain: DSGVTQTPKHLITATGQRVTLRCSPRSGDLSVYWYQQSLDQGLQFLIQYYNGEERAKGNILERFSAQQFPDLHSELNLSSLELGDSALYFCASSVGTGEKSLHFGNGTRLTVT.

This clone was recorded a few times. The rearrangement joins TRBV7-9 to TRBJ2-6; tentative D call: TRBD2 (6 bases). CDR3 length: 12 residues. V was shortened by 4 bases and J by 16 bases, with 14 bases between the two germline ends. Germline loops: CDR1 SEHNR, CDR2 FQNEAQ (reference sequence). The DNA for the CDR3 is TGTGCCAGCAGCTACGGGACTGCCCCTCTGACTTTC. It encodes CASSYGTAPLTF.

V gene TRBV15 combines with J gene TRBJ1-5; maybe TRBD1 (6 bases). Trimming pared 11 bases from V and 4 bases from J, leaving 12 bases between. The CDR3 is 12 residues long. Per germline, CDR1 LNHNV and CDR2 YYDKDF (reference sequence). CDR3 protein: CAVQGRNQPQHF. CDR3 nucleotide sequence: TGTGCCGTACAGGGACGAAATCAGCCCCAGCATTTT.

This sequence joins TRBV5-4 and TRBJ2-1; 8 bases agree with TRBD1. After removal of 4 bases from V and 9 bases from J, the junction contained 6 bases not matched to a gene. Looked up from germline, CDR1 is SGHNT and CDR2 is YYREEE (reference sequence). The CDR3 is made up of 13 amino acids. This CDR3 is CASSLDRAGEQFF. For the CDR3, the DNA is TGTGCCAGCAGCCTGGACAGGGCGGGTGAGCAGTTCTTC.

This clone occurred a few times. V and J are TRBV18 and TRBJ2-7, with D maybe TRBD2 (6 bases). The CDR3 length is 15 residues. The V gene's germline CDR1 is KGHSH and CDR2 LQKENI. V gave up 6 bases and J gave up 3 bases, with 18 bases separating them. This CDR3 is CASSPPGVGHYEQYF. CDR3 coding DNA: TGTGCCAGCTCGCCCCCGGGAGTCGGCCACTACGAGCAGTACTTC.

The chain joins TRBV4-1 to TRBJ1-2; 11 nucleotides line up with TRBD1. Germline V gives CDR1 MGHRA, CDR2 YSYEKL. With 0 bases clipped from V and 5 bases from J, the junction kept 8 bases outside the gene matches. CDR3 length: 17 amino acids. CDR3 sequence reads: CASSQDRTGGAKYGYTF. CDR3 bases: TGCGCCAGCAGCCAAGATCGGACAGGGGGCGCAAAGTATGGCTACACCTTC.

This clone was seen a few times. The chain carries TRBV11-2 and TRBJ1-2; the match to TRBD1 covers 10 bases. This CDR3 contains 14 residues. J was trimmed by 8 bases and V by 3 bases; bases with no gene match: 6. Germline V lookup: CDR1 SGHAT, CDR2 FQNNGV. As DNA, the CDR3 is TGTGCCAGCAGCTTGGCCGGGACAGGGGAAGGCTACACCTTC. It encodes CASSLAGTGEGYTF. The complete variable domain, with remaining parts taken from reference TRBV11-2 and TRBJ1-2, reads EAGVAQSPRYKIIEKRQSVAFWCNPISGHATLYWYQQILGQGPKLLIQFQNNGVVDDSQLPKDRFSAERLKGVDSTLKIQPAKLEDSAVYLCASSLAGTGEGYTFGSGTRLTVV.

This clone was seen only a few times. The rearrangement joins TRBV30 to TRBJ1-1; D unclear. Trimming took 4 bases from V and 11 from J, leaving 14 bases between them. The CDR3 loop spans 11 amino acids. Germline CDR1 reads GTSNPN; CDR2 reads SVGIG (reference sequence). The chain's CDR3 is CAWIITAGAFF. The CDR3 nucleotides read TGTGCCTGGATAATTACCGCGGGTGCTTTCTTT.

The chain employs TRBV29-1 and TRBJ1-6, with a tentative D call TRBD1 (5 bases). The length of the CDR3 is 12 residues. Trimming left V 4 bases short and J 8 bases short, with 9 bases between. Germline V gene lookup returns CDR1 SQVTM and CDR2 ANQGSEA. The CDR3, as DNA: TGCAGCGTTGGGTCGGGGGATTCACCCCTCCACTTT. Protein product: CSVGSGDSPLHF.

This chain connects TRBV9 to TRBJ1-2; D may be TRBD1 (6 bases). The germline CDR1 and CDR2 sequences are SGDLS and YYNGEE. The CDR3 length is 15 residues. The V gene lost 5 bases and the J gene lost 6 bases, with 20 bases spanning the gap. The CDR3 reads CASSIMTLSGDGYTF. The CDR3 DNA is TGTGCCAGCAGTATCATGACGCTGTCAGGGGATGGCTACACCTTC. Full variable domain (outside the CDR3, taken from reference TRBV9 and TRBJ1-2): DSGVTQTPKHLITATGQRVTLRCSPRSGDLSVYWYQQSLDQGLQFLIQYYNGEERAKGNILERFSAQQFPDLHSELNLSSLELGDSALYFCASSIMTLSGDGYTFGSGTRLTVV.

This chain uses TRBV30 with TRBJ1-1; the D gene is possibly TRBD1 (6 bases). Trimming left V 4 bases short and J 0 bases short, with 24 bases between. The CDR3 extends over 18 amino acids. Germline V gene sequence: CDR1 GTSNPN, CDR2 SVGIG (reference sequence). The CDR3 DNA reads as TGTGCCTGGATTCCCCGGGGGCCTTTGTCCCTGATGAACACTGAAGCTTTCTTT. This translates into CAWIPRGPLSLMNTEAFF. The complete variable domain, with remaining parts taken from reference TRBV30 and TRBJ1-1, reads SQTIHQWPATLVQPVGSPLSLECTVEGTSNPNLYWYRQAAGRGLQLLFYSVGIGQISSEVPQNLSASRPQDRQFILSSKKLLLSDSGFYLCAWIPRGPLSLMNTEAFFGQGTRLTVV.

Regarding this clone: This sample includes further DNA sequences coding for the same CDR3. The chain couples TRBV30 to TRBJ1-1; D gene uncertain. Germline V gene sequence: CDR1 GTSNPN, CDR2 SVGIG (reference sequence). The CDR3 has 11 amino acids. Trimming removed 5 bases from V and 1 base from J, with 5 bases in between. Here the CDR3 reads CAWVRNTEAFF. The CDR3 DNA sequence: TGTGCCTGGGTAAGGAACACTGAAGCTTTCTTT.

This chain joins TRBV7-9 and TRBJ1-1, with 9 bases fitting TRBD1. The CDR3 is 16 amino acids. The V gene end was trimmed by 4 bases and the J gene end by 5 bases; junction bases not matched to a gene: 11. Germline assignment: CDR1 SEHNR and CDR2 FQNEAQ (reference sequence). CDR3: CASSSPGTGFYTEAFF. The CDR3 DNA is TGTGCCAGCAGCTCCCCCGGGACAGGGTTTTATACTGAAGCTTTCTTT.

This clone was detected a few times. The V and J genes are TRBV7-9 and TRBJ1-1, with unresolved D. This CDR3 comprises 14 residues. V lost 4 bases to trimming and J lost 6 bases, with 15 bases between them. Germline CDR1 and CDR2: SEHNR and FQNEAQ (reference sequence). The CDR3: CASSSDRDWAEAFF. DNA for the CDR3: TGTGCCAGCAGCTCGGACCGGGATTGGGCTGAAGCTTTCTTT.

The chain is built from TRBV30 and TRBJ1-1; the match to TRBD1 covers 7 bases. Losses at the gene ends were 0 bases for V and 12 bases for J; bases not matched to a gene: 10. Germline V CDR1 and CDR2: GTSNPN, SVGIG (reference sequence). The CDR3 runs to 13 residues. CDR3 in DNA: TGTGCCTGGAGTGTTAAGGGGGCGGATGTGACTTTCTTT. This encodes CAWSVKGADVTFF.

The rearrangement joins TRBV7-9 to TRBJ2-5, with D possibly being TRBD2 (5 bases). The V end was cut by 7 bases, the J end by 10 bases, with 13 bases between. This CDR3 has 11 residues. Germline-derived CDR1 and CDR2 are SEHNR and FQNEAQ (reference sequence). The chain's CDR3 is CASTPLENQYF. DNA for the CDR3: TGTGCCAGCACTCCACTAGAAAACCAGTACTTC.

This clone was detected a few times. For the CDR3, the DNA is TGCGCCAGCACCGAGAGCTCCTACGAGCAGTACTTC. Translation gives CASTESSYEQYF. This chain links TRBV5-1 with TRBJ2-7, with no clear D. Germline V gene lookup returns CDR1 SGHRS and CDR2 YFSETQ. Deletions cut 6 bases from V and 0 bases from J, with 7 bases between. The CDR3 consists of 12 residues. The whole variable domain, filled in from reference TRBV5-1 and TRBJ2-7, reads KAGVTQTPRYLIKTRGQQVTLSCSPISGHRSVSWYQQTPGQGLQFLFEYFSETQRNKGNFPGRFSGRQFSNSRSEMNVSTLELGDSALYLCASTESSYEQYFGPGTRLTVT.

This clone was seen a few times. The chain joins TRBV7-9 to TRBJ2-7, with 9 bases lining up with TRBD1. Losses at the gene ends were 5 bases for V and 0 bases for J; bases not matched to a gene: 5. CDR1 SEHNR and CDR2 FQNEAQ come from the germline V gene (reference sequence). The CDR3 is made up of 15 amino acids. DNA of the CDR3: TGTGCCAGCAGCCCTAGACAGGGGGGCTCCTACGAGCAGTACTTC. Translation gives CASSPRQGGSYEQYF.